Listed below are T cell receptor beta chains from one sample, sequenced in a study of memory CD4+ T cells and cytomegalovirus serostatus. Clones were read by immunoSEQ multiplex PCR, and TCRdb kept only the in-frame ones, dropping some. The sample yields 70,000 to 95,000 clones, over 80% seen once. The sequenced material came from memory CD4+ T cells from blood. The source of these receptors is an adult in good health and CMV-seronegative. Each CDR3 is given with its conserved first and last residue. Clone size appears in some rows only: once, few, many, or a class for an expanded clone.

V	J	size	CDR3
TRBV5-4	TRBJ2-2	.	CASSSYGGGFATGELFF
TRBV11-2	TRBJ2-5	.	CASTISRDRAQETQYF
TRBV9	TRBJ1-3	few	CASSVGTGTGISGNTIYF
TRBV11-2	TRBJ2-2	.	CASSLRAGGNTGELFF
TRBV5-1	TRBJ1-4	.	CASSLDQGAREKLFF
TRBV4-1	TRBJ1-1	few	CASSPTRGRTEAFF
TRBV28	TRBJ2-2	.	CATEGDTGELFF
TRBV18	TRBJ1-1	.	CASSLTTGGEGEAFF
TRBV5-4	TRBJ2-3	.	CASTPSGGTDTQYF
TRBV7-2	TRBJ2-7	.	CASSKEAGQGFLQQYF
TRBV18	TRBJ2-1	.	CASSPPRAGGFDEQFF
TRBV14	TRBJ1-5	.	CASSRGAIQPQHF
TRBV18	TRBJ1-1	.	CASSPTEHTEAFF
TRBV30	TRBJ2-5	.	CAWSAGGGQETQYF
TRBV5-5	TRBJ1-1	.	CASSLFMRGLNTEAFF
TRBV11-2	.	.	CASSLGPAWGLYEQYF
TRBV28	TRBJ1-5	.	CASSSQGTGSNQPQHF
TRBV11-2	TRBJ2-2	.	CASSLTENTGELFF
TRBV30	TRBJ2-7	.	CAWRGSAYEQYF
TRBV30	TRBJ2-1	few	CAWSVLTNEQFF
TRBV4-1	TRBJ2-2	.	CASSLGRGGTGELFF
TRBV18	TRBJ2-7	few	CASSPKGNRALSYEQYF
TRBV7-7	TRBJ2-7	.	CASSPRQGGSFEQYF
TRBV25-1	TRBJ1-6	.	CASRGQGNSPLHF
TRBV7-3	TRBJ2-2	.	CASSRNQRELFF
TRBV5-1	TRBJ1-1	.	CASSTYRGRGNTEAFF
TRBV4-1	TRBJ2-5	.	CASSQAGTGSETQYF
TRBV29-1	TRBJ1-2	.	CSVERTGSPDGYTF
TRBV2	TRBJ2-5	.	CASSLTSGFQETQYF
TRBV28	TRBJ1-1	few	CASSGYRGGNTEAFF
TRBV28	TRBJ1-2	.	CASSYQGNYGYTF
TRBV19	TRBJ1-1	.	CASSIVAGFEAFF
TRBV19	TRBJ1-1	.	CASSNQPGNQAFF
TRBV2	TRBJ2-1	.	CASSRWGDSYNEQFF
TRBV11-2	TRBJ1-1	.	CASSLEPLGTEAFF